This T cell receptor (beta chain) stems from a study of blood T cell repertoires in COVID-19. The assay was immunoSEQ multiplex PCR, and TCRdb's table has in-frame clones only and misses some. The sample consists of under 300,000 clones, 88% of them appearing once. The trim removed 5 bases at V and 3 bases at J, leaving 8 bases unmatched. CDR1 is MDHEN and CDR2 is SYDVKM in the germline V gene. There are 15 residues in the CDR3. Specimen: PBMCs or T cells enriched from blood (not recorded which). The chain carries TRBV28 and TRBJ2-7, with 9 bases that match TRBD1. The sequence derives from a woman in her fifties or sixties in a cohort exposed to, infected with or recovered from COVID-19 (not recorded which). The CDR3 bases are TGTGCCAGCAGTCCCTCCGGGACAGGGCTCTACGAGCAGTACTTC. This translates into CASSPSGTGLYEQYF.